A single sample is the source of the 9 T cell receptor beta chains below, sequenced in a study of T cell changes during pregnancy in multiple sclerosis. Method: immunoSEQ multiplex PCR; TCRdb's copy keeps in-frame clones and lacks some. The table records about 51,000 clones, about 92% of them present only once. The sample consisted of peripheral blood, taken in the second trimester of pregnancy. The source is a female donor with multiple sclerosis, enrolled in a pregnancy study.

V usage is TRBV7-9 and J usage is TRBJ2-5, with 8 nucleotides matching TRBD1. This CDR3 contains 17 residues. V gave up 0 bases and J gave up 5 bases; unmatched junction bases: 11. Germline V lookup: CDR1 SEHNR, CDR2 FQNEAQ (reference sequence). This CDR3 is CASSLALGQGARETQYF. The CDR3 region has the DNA TGTGCCAGCAGCTTAGCGCTTGGGCAGGGGGCGCGGGAGACCCAGTACTTC.

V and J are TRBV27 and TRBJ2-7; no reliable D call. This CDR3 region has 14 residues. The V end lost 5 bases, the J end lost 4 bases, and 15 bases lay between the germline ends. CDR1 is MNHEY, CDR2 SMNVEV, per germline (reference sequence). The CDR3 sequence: CASSPLDSSYEQYF. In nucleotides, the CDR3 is TGTGCCAGCAGTCCCTTAGATAGTTCTTACGAGCAGTACTTC.

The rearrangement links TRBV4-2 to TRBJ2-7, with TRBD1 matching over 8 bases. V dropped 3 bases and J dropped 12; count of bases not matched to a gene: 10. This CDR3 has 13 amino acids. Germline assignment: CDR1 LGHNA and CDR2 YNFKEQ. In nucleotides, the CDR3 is TGTGCCAGCAGCCACGGACAGGGCTTAGTTCGGTACTTC. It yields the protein CASSHGQGLVRYF.

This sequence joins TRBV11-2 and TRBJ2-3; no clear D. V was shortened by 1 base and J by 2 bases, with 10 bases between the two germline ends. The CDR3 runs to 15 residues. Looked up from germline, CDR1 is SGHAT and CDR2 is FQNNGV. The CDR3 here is CASSLALTPTDTQYF. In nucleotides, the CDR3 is TGTGCCAGCAGCTTAGCACTCACCCCCACAGATACGCAGTATTTT.

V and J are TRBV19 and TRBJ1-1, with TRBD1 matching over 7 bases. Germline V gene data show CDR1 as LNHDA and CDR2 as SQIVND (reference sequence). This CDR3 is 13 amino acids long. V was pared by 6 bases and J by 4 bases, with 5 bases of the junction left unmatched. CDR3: CASRRAGGTEAFF. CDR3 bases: TGTGCCAGTAGGCGGGCAGGGGGCACTGAAGCTTTCTTT.

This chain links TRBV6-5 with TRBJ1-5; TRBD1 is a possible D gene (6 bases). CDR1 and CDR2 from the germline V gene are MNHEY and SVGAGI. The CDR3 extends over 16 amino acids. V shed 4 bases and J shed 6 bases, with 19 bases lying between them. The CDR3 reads CASSSLSQGPGQPQHF. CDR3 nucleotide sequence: TGTGCCAGCAGTTCGTTGTCTCAGGGGCCGGGTCAGCCCCAGCATTTT.

The CDR3 DNA is TGCGCCAGCAGCCAAGTTGGAGGGGCCCAGCCCCAGCATTTT. Residues: CASSQVGGAQPQHF. The V and J genes are TRBV4-1 and TRBJ1-5; D perhaps matches TRBD1 (5 bases). CDR1 is MGHRA and CDR2 is YSYEKL in the germline V gene. Trimming removed 1 base from V and 7 bases from J, with 11 bases in between. The CDR3 is 14 residues long.

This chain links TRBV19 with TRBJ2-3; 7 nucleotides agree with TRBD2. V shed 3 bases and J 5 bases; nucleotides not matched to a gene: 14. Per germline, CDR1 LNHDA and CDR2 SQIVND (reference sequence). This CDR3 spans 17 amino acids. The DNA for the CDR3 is TGTGCCAGTAGTATTGGCAAGGTCGCGGGAGTTAAAGATACGCAGTATTTT. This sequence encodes CASSIGKVAGVKDTQYF.

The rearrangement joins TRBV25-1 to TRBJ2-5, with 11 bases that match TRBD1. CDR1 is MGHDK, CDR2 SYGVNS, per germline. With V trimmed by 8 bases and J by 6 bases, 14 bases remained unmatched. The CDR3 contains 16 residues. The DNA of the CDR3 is TGTGCCAGCCAATCCGGGACAGGGGGTTTGATAAAGACCCAGTACTTC. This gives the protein CASQSGTGGLIKTQYF.